This T cell receptor (beta chain) was obtained from a study of neurological immune-mediated disorders. The making of cDNA relied on 5'RACE with 10-nucleotide random UMIs. TCRdb re-derived calls from the 5' RACE reads in MiXCR, one entry per CDR3 protein. The table shows 95,000 or so distinct CDR3 sequences, with around 3.4% occurring only once. The CDR3 has 11 residues. CDR1 DFQATT and CDR2 SNEGSKA come from the germline V gene (reference sequence). In this sample, this clonotype turned up many times. V and J are TRBV20-1 and TRBJ1-2, with TRBD1 as a possible D gene (6 bases). The clonotype comes from a woman between 18 and 30 years old with multiple sclerosis. The sample consisted of PBMCs. CDR3: CSTDSPIRYTF. DNA for the CDR3: TGCAGCACGGACAGTCCTATTCGCTACACCTTC.